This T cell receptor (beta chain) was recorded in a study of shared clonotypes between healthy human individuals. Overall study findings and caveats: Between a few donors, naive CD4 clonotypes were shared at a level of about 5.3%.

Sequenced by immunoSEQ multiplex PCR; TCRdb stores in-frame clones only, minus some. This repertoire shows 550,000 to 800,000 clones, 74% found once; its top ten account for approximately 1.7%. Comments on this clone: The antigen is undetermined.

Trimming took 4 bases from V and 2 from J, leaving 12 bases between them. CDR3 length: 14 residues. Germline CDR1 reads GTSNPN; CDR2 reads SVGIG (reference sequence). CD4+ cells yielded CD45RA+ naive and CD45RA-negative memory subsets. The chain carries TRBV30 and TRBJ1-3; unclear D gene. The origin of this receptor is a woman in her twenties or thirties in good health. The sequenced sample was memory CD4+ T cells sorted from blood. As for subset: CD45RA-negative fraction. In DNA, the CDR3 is TGTGCCTGGACAGTGGTTGCGGCTGGAAACACCATATATTTT. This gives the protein CAWTVVAAGNTIYF.